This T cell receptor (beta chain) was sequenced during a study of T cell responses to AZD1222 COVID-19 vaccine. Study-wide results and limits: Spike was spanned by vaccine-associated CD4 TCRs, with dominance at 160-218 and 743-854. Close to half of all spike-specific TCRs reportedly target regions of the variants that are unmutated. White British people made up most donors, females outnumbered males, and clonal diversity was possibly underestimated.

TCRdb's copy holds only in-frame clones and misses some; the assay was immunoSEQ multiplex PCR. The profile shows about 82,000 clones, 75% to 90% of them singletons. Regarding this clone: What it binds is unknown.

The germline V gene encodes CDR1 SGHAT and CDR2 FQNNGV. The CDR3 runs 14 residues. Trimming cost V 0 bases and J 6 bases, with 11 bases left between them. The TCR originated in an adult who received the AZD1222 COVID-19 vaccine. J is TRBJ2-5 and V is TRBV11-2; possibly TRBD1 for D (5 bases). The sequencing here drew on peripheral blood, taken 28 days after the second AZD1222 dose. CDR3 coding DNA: TGTGCCAGCAGCTTAGATCCCACAGGCCAGACCCAGTACTTC. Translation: CASSLDPTGQTQYF.